This T cell receptor beta chain is drawn from a study of quantifying T cell responses using KT2 cells. Study as a whole: Reverse transcription used primers in the TCR alpha and beta constant regions.

The CDR3 is 14 amino acids. Trimming removed 6 bases at V and 2 bases at J, with 12 bases between. Germline V gene sequence: CDR1 MNHEY, CDR2 SVGAGI. A single-stranded UMI oligo with SP2 sequence was ligated to cDNA 3' ends. An equimolar mix of RC1.1 and RC1.2 primed the beta chain across TRBC1 and TRBC2. Separate processing of TCR alpha and beta chains began at the second PCR. TCRdb itself ran the UMI-ligation and nested PCR reads through MiXCR, one entry per CDR3 protein. This table holds around 44,000 distinct CDR3 sequences, approximately 15% found once. Sequenced: PBMCs spiked with cells of the T cell clone KT2. The chain combines TRBV6-5 with TRBJ2-3, with a tentative D call TRBD2 (6 bases). The receptor was isolated from a human donor. CDR3 DNA sequence: TGTGCCAGCAGCTGGGGCGGGGCCACAGATACGCAGTATTTT. It encodes CASSWGGATDTQYF.